These 2 T cell receptor beta chains were all obtained from the same sample, sequenced in a study of blood T cell repertoires in COVID-19. Sequencing was performed with immunoSEQ multiplex PCR; in TCRdb, only in-frame clones are kept and a portion is missing. The sample includes about 66,000 clones, about 90% of them seen just once. Specimen: peripheral blood. The receptors come from a man aged 60 to 69 with acute or convalescent COVID-19.

This clone was found a few times. J is TRBJ1-4 and V is TRBV25-1, with 7 nucleotides matching TRBD1. Looked up from germline, CDR1 is MGHDK and CDR2 is SYGVNS. The CDR3 has 15 amino acids. J gave up 4 bases and V 3 bases, and 5 bases lay outside the gene matches. CDR3 amino acids: CASSDPGQINEKLFF. CDR3 in DNA: TGTGCCAGCAGTGACCCGGGACAGATTAATGAAAAACTGTTTTTT.

The CDR3 spells CASSDSLSGVGNQPQHF. The CDR3 nucleotides are TGTGCCAGCAGCGACTCCCTTTCAGGGGTGGGCAATCAGCCCCAGCATTTT. The rearrangement links TRBV5-6 to TRBJ1-5; tentatively, D is TRBD1 (6 bases). Looked up from germline, CDR1 is SGHDT and CDR2 is YYEEEE. The CDR3 loop spans 17 amino acids. The V end was cut by 4 bases, the J end by 2 bases, with 19 bases between.